Presented here are 22 T cell receptor beta chains from one specimen sequenced in a study of control samples from healthy donors and cancer patients. Libraries were prepared by immunoSEQ multiplex PCR; TCRdb keeps only in-frame clonotypes and omits some of them. The sample has about 180,000 clones, nearly 90% seen once. The sequenced material came from blood. These receptors were collected from a woman aged 45 to 65 in good health.

V and J are TRBV10-3 and TRBJ1-5; a possible D gene is TRBD1 (6 bases). There are 14 residues in the CDR3. Germline CDR1 and CDR2: ENHRY and SYGVKD. The CDR3 region has the DNA TGTGCTACCACCACAGGGAAGATAGGACAGCCCCAGCATTTT. This codes for CATTTGKIGQPQHF.

The rearrangement links TRBV9 to TRBJ1-5; D not resolved. V gave up 4 bases and J gave up 4 bases, with 15 bases separating them. CDR3 length: 15 residues. Germline lookup yields CDR1 SGDLS and CDR2 YYNGEE. The CDR3 region has the DNA TGTGCCAGCAGCCCTCAGCCCGGGGTTAATCAGCCCCAGCATTTT. It codes for CASSPQPGVNQPQHF.

A word on this clone: Relative to the germline gene, one junction end is altered; a read error may explain this. The chain recombines TRBV12-3 or TRBV12-4 with TRBJ1-2; D not certain. The CDR3 has 11 residues. This CDR3 reads CASGLNPGYTF. In DNA form, the CDR3 reads TGTGCCAGCGGTTTAAACCCTGGCTACACCTTC.

This chain links TRBV11-1 with TRBJ2-7, with TRBD1 as a possible D gene (6 bases). The CDR3 is made up of 15 amino acids. Trimming removed 1 base at V and 5 bases at J, with 15 bases between. Germline CDR1 SGHAT, CDR2 FQDESV (reference sequence). The CDR3 spells CASSLVGAGNDEQYF. The DNA for the CDR3 is TGTGCCAGCAGCTTAGTGGGGGCTGGAAACGACGAGCAGTACTTC.

The chain links TRBV7-2 to TRBJ1-5, with D perhaps TRBD1 (6 bases). The CDR3 extends over 14 amino acids. Germline CDR1 SGHTA, CDR2 FQGNSA. Trimming stripped 5 bases from V and 6 bases from J, with 14 bases between. The CDR3 region is CASSRQGKGQPQHF. As DNA, the CDR3 is TGTGCCAGCAGCCGGCAGGGGAAAGGTCAGCCCCAGCATTTT. Full variable domain (missing parts from reference TRBV7-2 and TRBJ1-5): GAGVSQSPSNKVTEKGKDVELRCDPISGHTALYWYRQSLGQGLEFLIYFQGNSAPDKSGLPSDRFSAERTGGSVSTLTIQRTQQEDSAVYLCASSRQGKGQPQHFGDGTRLSIL.

This chain links TRBV9 with TRBJ1-4, with D maybe TRBD1 (6 bases). V was pared by 4 bases and J by 8 bases, with 18 bases between. This CDR3 spans 15 amino acids. Germline lookup yields CDR1 SGDLS and CDR2 YYNGEE. DNA of the CDR3: TGTGCCAGCAGCCCGAGCTCGGTAGGGGGAGAAAAACTGTTTTTT. This translates into CASSPSSVGGEKLFF.

V usage is TRBV7-2 and J usage is TRBJ1-3; D not certain. The CDR3 has 14 residues. Germline V gene data show CDR1 as SGHTA and CDR2 as FQGNSA. Trimming shortened V by 1 base and J by 3 bases, and 7 bases separated the two germline ends. The CDR3 DNA reads TGTGCCAGCAGCTTAGACGGGGTTGGAAACACCATATATTTT. Its translation: CASSLDGVGNTIYF.

This chain joins TRBV13 and TRBJ2-3; D gene uncertain. The CDR3 contains 12 residues. The V end lost 5 bases, the J end lost 5 bases, and 8 bases lay between the germline ends. Germline CDR1 PRHDT, CDR2 FYEKMQ (reference sequence). CDR3 DNA sequence: TGTGCCAGCAGCCTAGAAGGAGATACGCAGTATTTT. The encoded protein is CASSLEGDTQYF.

The V gene is TRBV7-8, the J gene TRBJ1-1; D is uncertain. The V end lost 5 bases, the J end lost 2 bases, and 9 bases lay between the germline ends. The CDR3 loop spans 13 amino acids. Germline assignment: CDR1 SGHVS and CDR2 FQNEAQ. Written as DNA, the CDR3 is TGTGCCAGCAGCCTCGGTTACAACACTGAAGCTTTCTTT. Amino acid sequence: CASSLGYNTEAFF.

V is TRBV7-2 and J is TRBJ1-2; D remains ambiguous. V lost 5 bases and J lost 4, with 14 bases in between. This CDR3 spans 14 amino acids. Germline V lookup: CDR1 SGHTA, CDR2 FQGNSA. In DNA, the CDR3 is TGTGCCAGCAGCCCCGTATCGGCTGGCTATGGCTACACCTTC. Its protein is CASSPVSAGYGYTF.

This clone has more than one count but fewer than ten. The V call is TRBV7-9, the J call TRBJ2-1, with 7 bases matching TRBD1. Per germline, CDR1 SEHNR and CDR2 FQNEAQ (reference sequence). The CDR3 is 16 residues long. Trimming removed 6 bases from V and 4 bases from J; junction bases left unmatched: 12. The CDR3 is CASRGREGQSYNEQFF. The CDR3 DNA sequence: TGTGCCAGCAGAGGAAGAGAGGGACAGAGTTACAATGAGCAGTTCTTC.

The chain has TRBV7-9 and TRBJ1-5; D remains ambiguous. Germline lookup yields CDR1 SEHNR and CDR2 FQNEAQ (reference sequence). This CDR3 region has 12 residues. Trimming left V 2 bases short and J 7 bases short, with 6 bases between. The CDR3 DNA sequence: TGTGCCAGCAGCTTACTGTCCCAGCCCCAGCATTTT. It translates to CASSLLSQPQHF.

V usage is TRBV5-4 and J usage is TRBJ2-1, with D perhaps matching TRBD1 or TRBD2 (5 bases each). The germline V gene encodes CDR1 SGHNT and CDR2 YYREEE (reference sequence). V dropped 5 bases and J dropped 0 bases, with 12 bases sitting between them. The CDR3 loop spans 15 amino acids. The CDR3 is CASSRDPSSYNEQFF. The CDR3 DNA reads as TGTGCCAGCAGTCGGGACCCGAGCTCCTACAATGAGCAGTTCTTC.

The chain carries TRBV7-2 and TRBJ2-7; D tentatively reads TRBD1 or TRBD2 (5 bases each). The germline V gene has CDR1 SGHTA and CDR2 FQGNSA. Trimming removed 1 base at V and 1 base at J, with 14 bases between. The CDR3 has 16 amino acids. CDR3: CASSLGYGTLSYEQYF. DNA for the CDR3: TGTGCCAGCAGCTTAGGGTACGGGACCCTATCCTACGAGCAGTACTTC.

This chain connects TRBV18 to TRBJ2-7, with D perhaps assigned TRBD1 or TRBD2 (6 bases each). From germline, CDR1 is KGHSH and CDR2 LQKENI. The CDR3 is made up of 15 amino acids. Deletions cut 0 bases from V and 5 bases from J, with 14 bases between. The CDR3 sequence is CASSPPGGRFHEQYF. The CDR3, as DNA: TGTGCCAGCTCACCACCGGGGGGCAGATTCCACGAGCAGTACTTC.

V usage is TRBV2 and J usage is TRBJ2-5; 10 nucleotides agree with TRBD1. The J segment lost 5 bases and the V segment lost 4 bases, leaving 7 bases of the junction unmatched. Germline V gene sequence: CDR1 SNHLY, CDR2 FYNNEI. This CDR3 contains 15 residues. The CDR3 here is CASSGQGAPGETQYF. Here the CDR3 DNA reads TGTGCCAGCAGTGGACAGGGGGCGCCTGGGGAGACCCAGTACTTC.

V is TRBV19 and J is TRBJ2-2, with TRBD1 as a possible D gene (6 bases). Looked up from germline, CDR1 is LNHDA and CDR2 is SQIVND (reference sequence). The ends were cut back, 4 bases at V and 6 bases at J, with 9 bases in the middle. The CDR3 has 13 amino acids. This chain's CDR3 is CASSKGHPGELFF. CDR3 nucleotides: TGTGCCAGTAGTAAGGGACATCCCGGGGAGCTGTTTTTT.

The chain is built from TRBV9 and TRBJ2-3, with 7 bases matching TRBD2. V gave up 0 bases and J gave up 2 bases; unmatched junction bases: 6. CDR3 length equals 16 residues. Germline assignment: CDR1 SGDLS and CDR2 YYNGEE. The CDR3 DNA reads TGTGCCAGCAGCGTAGACTTGCGGGGGAACACAGATACGCAGTATTTT. The encoded protein is CASSVDLRGNTDTQYF.

V usage is TRBV28 and J usage is TRBJ1-1; 10 bases align to TRBD1. Losses at the gene ends were 5 bases for V and 6 bases for J; bases not matched to a gene: 21. The germline CDR1 and CDR2 sequences are MDHEN and SYDVKM. The CDR3 is made up of 19 amino acids. The CDR3 loop reads CASSTVFRRDRGRLAEAFF. CDR3 nucleotides: TGTGCCAGCAGTACCGTGTTCCGTAGGGACAGGGGACGATTAGCTGAAGCTTTCTTT.

The rearrangement joins TRBV6-2 or TRBV6-3 to TRBJ1-6; D remains unclear. Per germline, CDR1 MNHEY and CDR2 SVGEGT. V gave up 2 bases and J gave up 9 bases, with 11 bases separating them. The CDR3 extends over 14 amino acids. As DNA, the CDR3 is TGTGCCAGCAGTTACAGGGCCGACCGTTCACCCCTCCACTTT. Amino acids: CASSYRADRSPLHF.

The chain is built from TRBV27 and TRBJ2-6; D is ambiguous. Germline CDR1 and CDR2: MNHEY and SMNVEV (reference sequence). V was pared by 5 bases and J by 0 bases, with 8 bases between. The CDR3 loop spans 15 amino acids. The CDR3 protein is CASSSRPSGANVLTF. The CDR3 region has the DNA TGTGCCAGCAGTAGCCGGCCCTCTGGGGCCAACGTCCTGACTTTC.

The V gene is TRBV11-3, the J gene TRBJ2-2; perhaps TRBD2 as D (5 bases). The V end lost 0 bases, the J end lost 4 bases, and 9 bases lay between the germline ends. Germline V gives CDR1 SGHNT, CDR2 YENEEA. This CDR3 is built from 15 residues. As DNA, the CDR3 is TGTGCCAGCAGCTTAGATCAGCGGAGCACCGGGGAGCTGTTTTTT. It translates to CASSLDQRSTGELFF.